Below are 21 T cell receptor beta chains sequenced from a single sample in a study of shared clonotypes between healthy human individuals. Naive CD8 cells lacked CD45RO and underwent positive selection for CCR7, leaving out terminally differentiated effector memory CD45RA+ cells. This table comes from immunoSEQ multiplex PCR, and its TCRdb copy is limited to in-frame clones, with some not included. Here the sample spans about 800,000 clones, about 96% being singletons. Sequenced: naive CD8+ T cells sorted from blood. The receptors were gathered from a man aged 30-40 years in good health.

This chain connects TRBV7-2 to TRBJ1-5; 10 bases map to TRBD1. Germline CDR1 SGHTA, CDR2 FQGNSA. The CDR3 is 15 residues long. V lost 3 bases, J lost 4 bases, and 3 bases stayed unmatched. The CDR3 DNA follows: TGTGCCAGCAGCTTCGGGACAGGGGATAATCAGCCCCAGCATTTT. Amino acid sequence: CASSFGTGDNQPQHF.

The gene calls are TRBV7-6 and TRBJ2-2; TRBD2 is a possible D gene (6 bases). The ends were cut back, 5 bases at V and 4 bases at J, with 17 bases in the middle. Germline CDR1 reads SGHVS; CDR2 reads FNYEAQ. The CDR3 is 16 residues long. For the CDR3, the DNA is TGTGCCAGCAGCAAGAACCGGGACTTTGCCACCGGGGAGCTGTTTTTT. Its protein is CASSKNRDFATGELFF.

Notes on this clone: The sample contains more than one DNA sequence encoding this CDR3. The chain carries TRBV9 and TRBJ2-1; 13 nucleotides agree with TRBD2. CDR1 is SGDLS, CDR2 YYNGEE, per germline. This CDR3 region has 16 residues. V was pared by 4 bases and J by 4 bases, with 5 bases of the junction left unmatched. The CDR3 sequence: CASSFGTSGIYNEQFF. The CDR3 DNA reads TGTGCCAGCAGCTTCGGGACTAGCGGGATATACAATGAGCAGTTCTTC. The entire variable domain, with the rest obtained from reference TRBV9 and TRBJ2-1, is as follows: DSGVTQTPKHLITATGQRVTLRCSPRSGDLSVYWYQQSLDQGLQFLIQYYNGEERAKGNILERFSAQQFPDLHSELNLSSLELGDSALYFCASSFGTSGIYNEQFFGPGTRLTVL.

J is TRBJ2-7 and V is TRBV6-5; 12 bases are shared with TRBD2. After removal of 6 bases from V and 1 base from J, the junction contained 4 bases not matched to a gene. The germline CDR1 and CDR2 sequences are MNHEY and SVGAGI. The CDR3 contains 15 residues. CDR3 sequence (DNA): TGTGCCAGCAGAATCGGACTAGCGGGATCCTACGAGCAGTACTTC. Protein: CASRIGLAGSYEQYF.

The rearrangement links TRBV11-2 to TRBJ1-2; TRBD1 is a possible D gene (5 bases). This CDR3 has 16 residues. The ends were cut back, 5 bases at V and 3 bases at J, with 19 bases in the middle. CDR1 is SGHAT, CDR2 FQNNGV, per germline. The CDR3 loop reads CASSLRPQDPHYGYTF. The CDR3 DNA reads as TGTGCCAGCAGCCTTCGACCACAGGACCCTCACTATGGCTACACCTTC.

The chain has TRBV7-9 and TRBJ2-5; D may be TRBD1 (6 bases). V was clipped by 5 bases and J by 4 bases, with 11 bases between them. The CDR3 runs to 13 residues. The germline gives CDR1 SEHNR, CDR2 FQNEAQ (reference sequence). This CDR3 is CASSPQGRETQYF. CDR3 nucleotides: TGTGCCAGCAGCCCCCAGGGGCGAGAGACCCAGTACTTC.

The chain uses TRBV7-9 and TRBJ2-7; D call uncertain. The CDR3 is 13 residues long. Between the trimmed V and J ends, which lost 2 bases and 4 bases, there was a span of 9 bases. Germline CDR1 reads SEHNR; CDR2 reads FQNEAQ (reference sequence). CDR3 region: CASSLQKGYEQYF. The CDR3 nucleotides read TGTGCCAGCAGCTTACAGAAAGGGTACGAGCAGTACTTC. The complete variable domain, with remaining parts taken from reference TRBV7-9 and TRBJ2-7, reads DTGVSQNPRHKITKRGQNVTFRCDPISEHNRLYWYRQTLGQGPEFLTYFQNEAQLEKSRLLSDRFSAERPKGSFSTLEIQRTEQGDSAMYLCASSLQKGYEQYFGPGTRLTVT.

V usage is TRBV27 and J usage is TRBJ1-1; tentatively, D is TRBD1 (6 bases). V was trimmed by 4 bases and J by 3 bases, leaving 12 bases between them. The CDR3 contains 14 residues. Germline V gives CDR1 MNHEY, CDR2 SMNVEV (reference sequence). The DNA of the CDR3 is TGTGCCAGCAGTTATGAGGGGGAGTACACTGAAGCTTTCTTT. It is translated as CASSYEGEYTEAFF.

The chain is built from TRBV10-1 and TRBJ2-3; D uncertain. V shed 3 bases and J shed 1 base, with 8 bases lying between them. This CDR3 is built from 14 residues. In germline, CDR1 is WNHNN, CDR2 SYGVQD (reference sequence). This CDR3 reads CASSDAMGTDTQYF. The CDR3 DNA reads as TGCGCCAGCAGTGATGCCATGGGCACAGATACGCAGTATTTT.

The chain joins TRBV28 to TRBJ2-7; a weak D match, TRBD2 (7 bases). Germline loops: CDR1 MDHEN, CDR2 SYDVKM. The CDR3 loop spans 14 amino acids. Trimming took 5 bases from V and 3 from J, leaving 14 bases between them. CDR3 in amino acids: CASSPRGGYYEQYF. The DNA of the CDR3 is TGTGCCAGCAGTCCTAGGGGGGGGTACTACGAGCAGTACTTC.

The V and J genes are TRBV11-2 and TRBJ2-1; D call uncertain. The CDR3 spans 15 residues. Per the germline V gene, CDR1 is SGHAT and CDR2 is FQNNGV. V shed 2 bases and J shed 7 bases, with 15 bases lying between them. The CDR3 spells CASSLYGSDWNEQFF. The DNA for the CDR3 is TGTGCCAGCAGCTTATATGGTTCGGATTGGAATGAGCAGTTCTTC.

Details on this clone: Other DNA variants within this sample encode the same CDR3. The chain carries TRBV30 and TRBJ2-1; D unresolved. The CDR3 is 11 amino acids. V lost 0 bases to trimming and J lost 10 bases, with 7 bases between them. Germline V gene data show CDR1 as GTSNPN and CDR2 as SVGIG (reference sequence). CDR3 amino acids: CAWSVGREQFF. CDR3 nucleotide sequence: TGTGCCTGGAGTGTCGGAAGGGAGCAGTTCTTC.

Points on this clone: One end of the junction does not line up with germline, which may come from a read error. The chain recombines TRBV7-7 with TRBJ2-1, with 8 bases matching TRBD1. This CDR3 has 16 amino acids. Germline CDR1 SSHAT, CDR2 FNYEAQ (reference sequence). The DNA for the CDR3 is TGTGCTAGCAGCTTAAACCAGGGGGCGAACAACAATGAGCAGTTCTTC. It codes for CASSLNQGANNNEQFF.

J is TRBJ2-5 and V is TRBV29-1; the D is unclear. With 2 bases removed from V and 5 bases from J, the gap between germline ends came to 9 bases. Looked up from germline, CDR1 is SQVTM and CDR2 is ANQGSEA. The CDR3 spans 12 residues. CDR3 protein: CSVERLGETQYF. The DNA for the CDR3 is TGCAGCGTTGAAAGGCTAGGGGAGACCCAGTACTTC.

V usage is TRBV5-4 and J usage is TRBJ2-1; no firm D call. V was shortened by 3 bases and J by 3 bases, with 10 bases between the two germline ends. This CDR3 is built from 14 residues. CDR1 and CDR2 from the germline V gene are SGHNT and YYREEE (reference sequence). The CDR3 reads CASSSPHNYNEQFF. The DNA for the CDR3 is TGTGCCAGCAGCTCTCCACACAACTACAATGAGCAGTTCTTC. The whole variable domain, remainder taken from reference TRBV5-4 and TRBJ2-1, is ETGVTQSPTHLIKTRGQQVTLRCSSQSGHNTVSWYQQALGQGPQFIFQYYREEENGRGNFPPRFSGLQFPNYSSELNVNALELDDSALYLCASSSPHNYNEQFFGPGTRLTVL.

The count of this clone is one. The chain combines TRBV7-2 with TRBJ2-7; perhaps TRBD1 as D (6 bases). The germline CDR1 and CDR2 sequences are SGHTA and FQGNSA. Trimming removed 4 bases at V and 2 bases at J, with 15 bases between. The CDR3 length is 15 residues. The DNA for the CDR3 is TGTGCCAGCAGCTCATCCGACAGGTTCACCTACGAGCAGTACTTC. Translated: CASSSSDRFTYEQYF.

In DNA form, the CDR3 reads TGTGCCAGCAGCCTAACCTGGGGCGGAGGTGGCTACGAGCAGTACTTC. It translates to CASSLTWGGGGYEQYF. The V call is TRBV5-5, the J call TRBJ2-7; either TRBD1 or TRBD2 may supply D (5 bases each). The CDR3 has 16 residues. Trimming cost V 4 bases and J 3 bases, with 20 bases left between them. CDR1 is SGHKS and CDR2 is YYEKEE in the germline V gene (reference sequence).

The chain is built from TRBV4-1 and TRBJ2-3; 9 bases agree with TRBD2. This CDR3 spans 18 amino acids. Germline V gives CDR1 MGHRA, CDR2 YSYEKL. With V trimmed by 1 base and J by 0 bases, 8 bases remained unmatched. This chain's CDR3 is CASSQVAIAGESTDTQYF. CDR3 bases: TGCGCCAGCAGCCAAGTCGCTATAGCGGGAGAAAGCACAGATACGCAGTATTTT.

With regard to this clone: Other DNA sequences from this sample encode an identical CDR3 as well. V usage is TRBV5-1 and J usage is TRBJ2-7; 10 bases fit TRBD2. This CDR3 is built from 13 residues. Germline values: CDR1 SGHRS, CDR2 YFSETQ. The V gene end was trimmed by 3 bases and the J gene end by 4 bases; junction bases not matched to a gene: 1. CDR3 in amino acids: CASSSTSGYEQYF. CDR3 nucleotides: TGCGCCAGCAGCTCGACTAGCGGGTACGAGCAGTACTTC.

The chain links TRBV10-2 to TRBJ2-1, with 10 nucleotides matching TRBD2. V was pared by 2 bases and J by 7 bases, with 2 bases of the junction left unmatched. This CDR3 has 14 residues. Germline assignment: CDR1 WSHSY and CDR2 SAAADI. This CDR3 is CASSEASGGNEQFF. CDR3 nucleotide sequence: TGCGCCAGCAGTGAGGCTAGCGGGGGAAATGAGCAGTTCTTC.

The V gene is TRBV5-1, the J gene TRBJ1-5, with TRBD1 matching 8 bases. The CDR3 is 15 amino acids. V lost 4 bases and J lost 7; bases outside the gene matches: 10. The germline V gene has CDR1 SGHRS and CDR2 YFSETQ. The CDR3 region is CASSIGQGPAQPQHF. CDR3 bases: TGCGCCAGCAGCATAGGACAGGGTCCTGCACAGCCCCAGCATTTT.